The 6 T cell receptor beta chains below all came from one sample that was sequenced in a study of regulatory T cells in long-lasting Graves disease. Indicated time point: newly diagnosed GD, antithyroid drugs for less than 3 months. The authors made the TCR library using RNA they extracted from PBMCs. Construction of TCR beta libraries relied on iRepertoire HTBI primers and on Arm-PCR targeting CDR3 regions. TCRdb reprocessed the multiplex PCR reads with MiXCR, giving one entry per CDR3 protein. The data show under 500,000 distinct CDR3 sequences, approximately 16% seen once. The same data also went into a second study, on T cells in Graves' hyperthyroidism and ophthalmopathy.

The sample here was peripheral blood mononuclear cells (PBMCs), taken at new diagnosis, from a patient treated with antithyroid drugs. The receptors shown here come from a woman in her 30s with Graves disease.

This clonotype appeared a few times. The chain is built from TRBV7-9 and TRBJ2-2; TRBD1 matches at 7 bases. The trim removed 6 bases at V and 4 bases at J, leaving 8 bases unmatched. Looked up from germline, CDR1 is SEHNR and CDR2 is FQNEAQ (reference sequence). This CDR3 region has 15 residues. CDR3 DNA: TGTGCCAGCAGTCACCGGGACAGACCCACCGGGGAGCTGTTTTTT. Translating gives CASSHRDRPTGELFF.

V gene TRBV29-1 combines with J gene TRBJ1-2; D is unresolved. The length of the CDR3 is 13 residues. The germline CDR1 and CDR2 sequences are SQVTM and ANQGSEA. The germline V and J ends were trimmed by 1 base and 3 bases, with 9 bases remaining between them. The CDR3, as DNA: TGCAGCGTTGAAGGCCAGATTCACTATGGCTACACCTTC. It is translated as CSVEGQIHYGYTF.

There are many counts of this clonotype. The chain recombines TRBV5-6 with TRBJ2-7; TRBD2 might be the D (5 bases). The V gene's germline CDR1 is SGHDT and CDR2 YYEEEE. The CDR3 consists of 14 residues. Trimming removed 0 bases at V and 3 bases at J, with 10 bases between. CDR3 bases: TGTGCCAGCAGCTTGGTGGGAGAGAACTACGAGCAGTACTTC. Translating it yields CASSLVGENYEQYF.

At least ten counts were recorded for this clonotype. The rearrangement uses TRBV6-5 and TRBJ2-1, with D uncertain. CDR3 size: 14 residues. The germline V and J ends were trimmed by 0 bases and 4 bases, with 7 bases remaining between them. Germline CDR1 MNHEY, CDR2 SVGAGI. CDR3 protein: CASSYSTAYNEQFF. In DNA, the CDR3 is TGTGCCAGCAGTTACTCGACGGCTTACAATGAGCAGTTCTTC.

This clonotype appeared many times. The V and J genes are TRBV28 and TRBJ2-6; D is unclear. V lost 7 bases to trimming and J lost 0 bases, with 7 bases between them. This CDR3 is built from 14 residues. CDR1 and CDR2 (germline): MDHEN, SYDVKM. This CDR3 reads CASNDASGANVLTF. CDR3 bases: TGTGCCAGCAATGACGCCTCTGGGGCCAACGTCCTGACTTTC.

This clonotype was recorded many times. The rearrangement links TRBV7-2 to TRBJ1-2; D ambiguous. V lost 5 bases to trimming and J lost 0 bases, with 13 bases between them. CDR1 and CDR2 (germline): SGHTA, FQGNSA. This CDR3 spans 15 amino acids. CDR3 protein: CASSHRVGTNYGYTF. DNA of the CDR3: TGTGCCAGCAGCCATCGTGTGGGCACTAACTATGGCTACACCTTC.